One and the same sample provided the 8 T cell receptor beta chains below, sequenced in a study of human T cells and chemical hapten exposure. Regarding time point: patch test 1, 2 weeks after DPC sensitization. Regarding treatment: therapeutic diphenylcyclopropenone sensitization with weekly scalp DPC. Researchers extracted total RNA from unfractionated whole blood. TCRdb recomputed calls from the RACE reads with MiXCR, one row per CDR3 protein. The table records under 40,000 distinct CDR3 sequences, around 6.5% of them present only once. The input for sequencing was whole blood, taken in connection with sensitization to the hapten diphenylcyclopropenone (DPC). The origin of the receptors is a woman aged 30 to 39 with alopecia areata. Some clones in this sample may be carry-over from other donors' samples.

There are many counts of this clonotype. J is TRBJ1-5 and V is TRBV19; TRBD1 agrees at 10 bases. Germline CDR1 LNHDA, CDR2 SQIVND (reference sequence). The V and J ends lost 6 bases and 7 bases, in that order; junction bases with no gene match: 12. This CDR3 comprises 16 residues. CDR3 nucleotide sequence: TGTGCCAGTAGCAGATCCGGGACAGGGGTCACCCAGCCCCAGCATTTT. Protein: CASSRSGTGVTQPQHF. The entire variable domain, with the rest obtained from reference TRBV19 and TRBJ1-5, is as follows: DGGITQSPKYLFRKEGQNVTLSCEQNLNHDAMYWYRQDPGQGLRLIYYSQIVNDFQKGDIAEGYSVSREKKESFPLTVTSAQKNPTAFYLCASSRSGTGVTQPQHFGDGTRLSIL.

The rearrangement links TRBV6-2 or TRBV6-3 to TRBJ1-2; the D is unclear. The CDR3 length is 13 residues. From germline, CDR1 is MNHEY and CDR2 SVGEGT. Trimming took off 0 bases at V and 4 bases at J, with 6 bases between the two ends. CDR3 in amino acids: CASSYSIGYGYTF. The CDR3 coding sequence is TGTGCCAGCAGTTACTCAATCGGCTATGGCTACACCTTC.

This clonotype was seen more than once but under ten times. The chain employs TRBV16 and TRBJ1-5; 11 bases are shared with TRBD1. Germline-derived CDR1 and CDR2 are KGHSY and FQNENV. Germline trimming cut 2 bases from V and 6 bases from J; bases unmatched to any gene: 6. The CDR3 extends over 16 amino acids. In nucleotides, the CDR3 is TGTGCCAGCAGCCAAACCGGGACAGGGGGTGGTCAGCCCCAGCATTTT. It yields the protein CASSQTGTGGGQPQHF.

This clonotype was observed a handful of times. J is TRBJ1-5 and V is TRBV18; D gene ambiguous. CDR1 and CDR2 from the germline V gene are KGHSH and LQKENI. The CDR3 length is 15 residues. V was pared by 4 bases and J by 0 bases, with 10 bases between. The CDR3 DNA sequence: TGTGCCAGCTCACGGGAGCCCTATAGCAATCAGCCCCAGCATTTT. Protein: CASSREPYSNQPQHF.

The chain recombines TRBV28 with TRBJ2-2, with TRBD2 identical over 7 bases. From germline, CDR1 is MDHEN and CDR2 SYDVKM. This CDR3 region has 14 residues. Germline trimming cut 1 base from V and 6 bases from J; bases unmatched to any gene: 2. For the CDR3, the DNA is TGTGCCAGCAGTTTATTCGGGAGGCCCGGGGAGCTGTTTTTT. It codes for CASSLFGRPGELFF. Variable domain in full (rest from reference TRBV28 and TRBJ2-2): DVKVTQSSRYLVKRTGEKVFLECVQDMDHENMFWYRQDPGLGLRLIYFSYDVKMKEKGDIPEGYSVSREKKERFSLILESASTNQTSMYLCASSLFGRPGELFFGEGSRLTVL.

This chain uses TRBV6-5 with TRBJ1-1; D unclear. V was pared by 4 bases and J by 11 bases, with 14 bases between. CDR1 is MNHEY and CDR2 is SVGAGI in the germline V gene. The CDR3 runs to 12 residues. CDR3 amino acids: CASSSQTREAFF. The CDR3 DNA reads TGTGCCAGCAGTTCGCAGACACGGGAGGCTTTCTTT.

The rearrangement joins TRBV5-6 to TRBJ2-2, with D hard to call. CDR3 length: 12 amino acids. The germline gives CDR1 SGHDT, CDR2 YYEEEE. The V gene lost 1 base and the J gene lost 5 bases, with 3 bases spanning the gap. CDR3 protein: CASSLLTGELFF. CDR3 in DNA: TGTGCCAGCAGCTTGTTAACCGGGGAGCTGTTTTTT.

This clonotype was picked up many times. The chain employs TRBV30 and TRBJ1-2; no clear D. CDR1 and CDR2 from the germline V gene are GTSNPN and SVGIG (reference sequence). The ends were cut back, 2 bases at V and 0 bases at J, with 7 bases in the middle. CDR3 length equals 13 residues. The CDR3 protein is CAWSPGANYGYTF. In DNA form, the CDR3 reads TGTGCCTGGAGTCCGGGAGCTAACTATGGCTACACCTTC.